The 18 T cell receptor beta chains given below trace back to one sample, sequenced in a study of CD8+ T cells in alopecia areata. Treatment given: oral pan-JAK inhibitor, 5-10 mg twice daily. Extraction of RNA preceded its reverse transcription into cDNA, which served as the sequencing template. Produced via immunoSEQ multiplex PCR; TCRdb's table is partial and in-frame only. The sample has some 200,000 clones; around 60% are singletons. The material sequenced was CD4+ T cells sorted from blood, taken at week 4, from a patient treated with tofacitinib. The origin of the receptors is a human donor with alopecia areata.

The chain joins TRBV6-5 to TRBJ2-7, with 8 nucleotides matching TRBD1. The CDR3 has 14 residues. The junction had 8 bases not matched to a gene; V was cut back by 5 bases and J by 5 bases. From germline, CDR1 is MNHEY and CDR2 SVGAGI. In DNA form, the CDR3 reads TGTGCCAGCAGTACCGGACAGGGTTACGACGAGCAGTACTTC. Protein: CASSTGQGYDEQYF.

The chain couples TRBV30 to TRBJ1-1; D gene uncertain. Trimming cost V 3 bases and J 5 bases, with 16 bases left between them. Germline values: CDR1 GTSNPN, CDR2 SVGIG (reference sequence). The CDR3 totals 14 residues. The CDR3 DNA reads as TGTGCCTGGAGCAATTGGGAGCGTCGGACTGAAGCTTTCTTT. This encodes CAWSNWERRTEAFF.

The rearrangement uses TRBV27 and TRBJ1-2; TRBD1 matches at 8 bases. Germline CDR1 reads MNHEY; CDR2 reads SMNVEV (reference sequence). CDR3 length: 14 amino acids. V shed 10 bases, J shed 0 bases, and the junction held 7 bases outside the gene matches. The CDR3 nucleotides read TGTGCCACCGCCGGACAGGGAACTAACTATGGCTACACCTTC. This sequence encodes CATAGQGTNYGYTF.

DNA for the CDR3: TGTGCCAGTAATCCAGGGACCGGCTATTCACCCCTCCACTTT. It yields the protein CASNPGTGYSPLHF. The V gene is TRBV2, the J gene TRBJ1-6; D might be TRBD1 (5 bases). The CDR3 has 14 amino acids. V shed 9 bases and J shed 8 bases, with 17 bases lying between them. Germline V gives CDR1 SNHLY, CDR2 FYNNEI.

The CDR3 here is CATQKEAGRPYEQYF. CDR3 DNA sequence: TGTGCCACCCAGAAAGAAGCGGGGAGGCCCTACGAGCAGTACTTC. The gene calls are TRBV7-9 and TRBJ2-7, with 7 bases lining up with TRBD2. The germline gives CDR1 SEHNR, CDR2 FQNEAQ (reference sequence). CDR3 length: 15 amino acids. The trim removed 10 bases at V and 2 bases at J, leaving 14 bases unmatched. The full variable domain, in which reference TRBV7-9 and TRBJ2-7 provide the parts outside the CDR3, is DTGVSQNPRHKITKRGQNVTFRCDPISEHNRLYWYRQTLGQGPEFLTYFQNEAQLEKSRLLSDRFSAERPKGSFSTLEIQRTEQGDSAMYLCATQKEAGRPYEQYFGPGTRLTVT.

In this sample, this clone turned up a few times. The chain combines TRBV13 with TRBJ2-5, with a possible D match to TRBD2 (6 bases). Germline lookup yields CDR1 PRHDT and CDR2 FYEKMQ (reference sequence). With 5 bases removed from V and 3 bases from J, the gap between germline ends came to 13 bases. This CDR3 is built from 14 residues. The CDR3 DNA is TGTGCCAGCAGCCCCGGGACGGGGGAAGAGACCCAGTACTTC. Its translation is CASSPGTGEETQYF.

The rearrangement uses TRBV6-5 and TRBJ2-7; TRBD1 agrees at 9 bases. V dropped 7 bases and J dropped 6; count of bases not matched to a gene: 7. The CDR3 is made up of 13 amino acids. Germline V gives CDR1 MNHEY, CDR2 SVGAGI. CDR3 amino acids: CASNPGQGSEQYF. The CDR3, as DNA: TGTGCCAGCAATCCGGGACAGGGCTCCGAGCAGTACTTC.

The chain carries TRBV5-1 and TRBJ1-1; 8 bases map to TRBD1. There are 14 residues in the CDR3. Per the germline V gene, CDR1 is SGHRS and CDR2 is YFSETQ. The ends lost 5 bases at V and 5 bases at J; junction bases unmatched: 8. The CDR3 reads CASSDQGAQTEAFF. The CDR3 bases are TGCGCCAGCAGTGATCAGGGGGCTCAGACTGAAGCTTTCTTT.

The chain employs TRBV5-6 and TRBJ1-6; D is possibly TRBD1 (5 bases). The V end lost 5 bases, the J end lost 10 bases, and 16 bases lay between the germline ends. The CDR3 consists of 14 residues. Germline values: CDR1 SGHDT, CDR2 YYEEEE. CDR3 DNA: TGTGCCAGCAGGATGAGCAGGGAACGGTCACCCCTCCACTTT. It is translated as CASRMSRERSPLHF.

The CDR3 region is CASSQDFSGGEGRTEAFF. As DNA, the CDR3 is TGCGCCAGCAGCCAAGATTTCTCAGGGGGCGAAGGTAGAACTGAAGCTTTCTTT. J is TRBJ1-1 and V is TRBV4-3; 8 bases map to TRBD1. The germline CDR1 and CDR2 sequences are LGHNA and YSLEER. The CDR3 extends over 18 amino acids. V was clipped by 0 bases and J by 5 bases; unmatched bases: 14.

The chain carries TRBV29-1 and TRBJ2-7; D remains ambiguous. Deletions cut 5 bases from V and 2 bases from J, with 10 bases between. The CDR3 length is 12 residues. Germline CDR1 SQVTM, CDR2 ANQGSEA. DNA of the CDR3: TGCAGCGTTCCGGTCTCGGCCTACGAGCAGTACTTC. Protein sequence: CSVPVSAYEQYF.

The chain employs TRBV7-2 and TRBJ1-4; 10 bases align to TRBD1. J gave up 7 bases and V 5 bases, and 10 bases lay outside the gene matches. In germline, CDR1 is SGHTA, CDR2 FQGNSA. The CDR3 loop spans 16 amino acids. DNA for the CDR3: TGTGCCAGCAGCACTCACCGACAGGGGGCGGGTGAAAAACTGTTTTTT. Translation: CASSTHRQGAGEKLFF.

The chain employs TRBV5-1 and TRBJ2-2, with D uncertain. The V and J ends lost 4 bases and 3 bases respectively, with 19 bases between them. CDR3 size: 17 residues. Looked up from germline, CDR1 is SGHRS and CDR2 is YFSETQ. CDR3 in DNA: TGCGCCAGCAGCCGTGGGGTCGGGCAGCTCGACACCGGGGAGCTGTTTTTT. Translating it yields CASSRGVGQLDTGELFF.

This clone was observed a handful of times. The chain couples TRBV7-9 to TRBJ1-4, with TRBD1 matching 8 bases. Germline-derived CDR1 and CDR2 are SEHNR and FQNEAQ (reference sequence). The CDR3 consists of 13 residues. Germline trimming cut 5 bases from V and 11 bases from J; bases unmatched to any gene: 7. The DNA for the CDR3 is TGTGCCAGCAGCCTGACTGGGACAGGCAAACTGTTTTTT. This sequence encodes CASSLTGTGKLFF. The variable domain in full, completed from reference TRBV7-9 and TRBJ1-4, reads DTGVSQNPRHKITKRGQNVTFRCDPISEHNRLYWYRQTLGQGPEFLTYFQNEAQLEKSRLLSDRFSAERPKGSFSTLEIQRTEQGDSAMYLCASSLTGTGKLFFGSGTQLSVL.

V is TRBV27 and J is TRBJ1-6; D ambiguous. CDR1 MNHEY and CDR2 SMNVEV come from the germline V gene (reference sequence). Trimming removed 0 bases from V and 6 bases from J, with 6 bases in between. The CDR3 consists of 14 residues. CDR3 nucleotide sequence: TGTGCCAGCAGTTTATCTACAGTTAATTCACCCCTCCACTTT. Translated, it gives CASSLSTVNSPLHF.

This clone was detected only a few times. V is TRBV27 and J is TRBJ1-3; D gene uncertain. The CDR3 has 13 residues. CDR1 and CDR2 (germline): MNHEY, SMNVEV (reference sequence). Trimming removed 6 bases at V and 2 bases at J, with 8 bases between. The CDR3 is CASRGHPGNTIYF. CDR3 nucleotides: TGTGCCAGCAGAGGCCACCCTGGAAACACCATATATTTT.

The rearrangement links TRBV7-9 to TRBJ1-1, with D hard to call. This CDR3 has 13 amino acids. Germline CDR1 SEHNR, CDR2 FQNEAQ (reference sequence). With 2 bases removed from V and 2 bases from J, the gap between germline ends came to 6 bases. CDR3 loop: CASSLNGNTEAFF. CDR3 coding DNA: TGTGCCAGCAGCTTAAACGGTAACACTGAAGCTTTCTTT.

This CDR3 reads CSVVAGGTDTQYF. The CDR3 DNA follows: TGCAGCGTTGTAGCGGGGGGCACAGATACGCAGTATTTT. This sequence joins TRBV29-1 and TRBJ2-3; TRBD2 aligns across 9 bases. Germline CDR1 SQVTM, CDR2 ANQGSEA. Trimming cost V 4 bases and J 1 base; bases outside gene matches: 0. The CDR3 extends over 13 amino acids.